This T cell receptor beta chain was documented in a study of OX40 agonist ivuxolimab in advanced cancers. Overall study results and limits: Dose levels from 0.1 to 3.0 mg/kg saw CD4+ and CD8+ blood T cells expand clonally by week 6.

V lost 4 bases, J lost 1 base, and 10 bases lay in between. The CDR3 totals 14 residues. CDR1 SGHTA and CDR2 FQGTGA come from the germline V gene. Clones were sequenced by immunoSEQ multiplex PCR, and TCRdb holds only the in-frame ones, with some missing. The sample lists tens of thousands of clones, 80% to 85% seen once, with about 3.1% in the top ten. On this clone: The antigen remains unidentified.

No patient had autoimmune disease or received systemic immunosuppression. This TCR came from an adult with an advanced solid tumor such as melanoma, head and neck, liver or kidney cancer. V gene TRBV7-3 combines with J gene TRBJ2-5; D may be TRBD2 (7 bases). The source was CD4+ or CD8+ T cells sorted from blood, collected in a trial of the OX40 agonist ivuxolimab. CDR3: CASSYGGAQETQYF. CDR3 nucleotides: TGTGCCAGCAGCTATGGGGGGGCCCAAGAGACCCAGTACTTC. The entire variable domain, with the rest obtained from reference TRBV7-3 and TRBJ2-5, is as follows: GAGVSQTPSNKVTEKGKYVELRCDPISGHTALYWYRQSLGQGPEFLIYFQGTGAADDSGLPNDRFFAVRPEGSVSTLKIQRTERGDSAVYLCASSYGGAQETQYFGPGTRLLVL.